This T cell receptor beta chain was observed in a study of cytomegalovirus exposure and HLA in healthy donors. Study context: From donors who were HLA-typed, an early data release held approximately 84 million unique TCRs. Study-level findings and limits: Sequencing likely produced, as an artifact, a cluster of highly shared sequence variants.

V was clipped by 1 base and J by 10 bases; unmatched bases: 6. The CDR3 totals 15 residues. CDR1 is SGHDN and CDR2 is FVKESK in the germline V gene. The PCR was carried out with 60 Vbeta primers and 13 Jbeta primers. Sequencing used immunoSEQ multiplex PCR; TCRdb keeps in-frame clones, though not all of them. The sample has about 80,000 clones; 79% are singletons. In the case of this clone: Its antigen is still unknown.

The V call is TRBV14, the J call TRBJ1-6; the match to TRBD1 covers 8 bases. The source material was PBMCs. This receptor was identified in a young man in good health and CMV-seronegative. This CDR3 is CASSQGQGSRSPLHF. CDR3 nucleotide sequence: TGTGCCAGCAGCCAAGGACAGGGGAGTAGATCACCCCTCCACTTT.